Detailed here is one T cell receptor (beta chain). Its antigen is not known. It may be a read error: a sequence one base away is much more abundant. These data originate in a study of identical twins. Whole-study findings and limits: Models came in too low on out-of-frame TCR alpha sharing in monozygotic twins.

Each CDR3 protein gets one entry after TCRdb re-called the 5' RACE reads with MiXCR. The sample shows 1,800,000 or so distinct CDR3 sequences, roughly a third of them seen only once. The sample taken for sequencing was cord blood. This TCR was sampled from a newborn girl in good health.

CDR3: CASSLARGYSYDEQFF. CDR3 coding DNA: TGTGCCAGCAGTTTAGCGCGGGGCTACTCCTACGATGAGCAGTTCTTC. This chain joins TRBV12-3 or TRBV12-4 and TRBJ2-1, with D perhaps TRBD2 (6 bases). The CDR3 sequence is 16 residues long.